The rows below give T cell receptor beta chains drawn from one sample of a study of immune aging and cytomegalovirus after organ transplant. TCRdb used MiXCR to reprocess the single-cell sequencing reads, holding one entry per CDR3 protein. The repertoire has more than 20,000 distinct CDR3 sequences, roughly a third of them found once; the top ten carry less than 30%. No antigen is known for these receptors. The material was CMV peptide-activated CD4+ and CD8+ T cells sorted from blood, obtained at five time points, pooled. The receptors stem from a female donor who had a heart transplant and CMV viremia. Both conserved end residues are part of each CDR3. Fields, in order: D gene, V gene, J gene, CDR3 length, clone size, CDR3 protein, CDR3 DNA. D genes are given only for firm matches. Part of the rows lack a size; the others show once, few, many or a class for expanded clones.

d_gene: TRBD2; v_gene: TRBV6-5; j_gene: TRBJ2-1; len: 20; abundance: few; CDR3aa: CASSYSGGTSGRGKLNEQFF; CDR3nt: TGTGCCAGCAGTTACTCAGGCGGGACTAGCGGGAGAGGGAAGCTCAATGAGCAGTTCTTC
d_gene: NA; v_gene: TRBV20-1; j_gene: TRBJ2-7; len: 13; abundance: NA; CDR3aa: CSAAVGRSYEQYF; CDR3nt: TGCAGTGCAGCTGTCGGACGATCCTACGAGCAGTACTTC
d_gene: TRBD2; v_gene: TRBV20-1; j_gene: TRBJ2-7; len: 14; abundance: many; CDR3aa: CSAGGWEGSYEQYF; CDR3nt: TGCAGTGCCGGGGGGTGGGAGGGGTCCTACGAGCAGTACTTC
d_gene: NA; v_gene: TRBV12-3/TRBV12-4; j_gene: TRBJ2-1; len: 14; abundance: many; CDR3aa: CASSLTQGNNEQFF; CDR3nt: TGTGCCAGCAGTCTAACCCAGGGGAACAATGAGCAGTTCTTC
d_gene: NA; v_gene: TRBV19; j_gene: TRBJ1-5; len: 14; abundance: NA; CDR3aa: CASSLTSSNQPQHF; CDR3nt: TGTGCCAGTAGTTTGACATCTAGCAATCAGCCCCAGCATTTT
d_gene: NA; v_gene: TRBV4-3; j_gene: TRBJ1-1; len: 17; abundance: NA; CDR3aa: CASSQRMGRGMNTEAFF; CDR3nt: TGCGCCAGCAGCCAAAGGATGGGTAGGGGGATGAACACTGAAGCTTTCTTT
d_gene: NA; v_gene: TRBV6-6; j_gene: TRBJ1-6; len: 16; abundance: few; CDR3aa: CASSYVLGTWNSPLHF; CDR3nt: TGTGCCAGCAGTTACGTTCTCGGAACTTGGAATTCACCCCTCCACTTT
d_gene: NA; v_gene: TRBV9; j_gene: TRBJ2-4; len: 14; abundance: once; CDR3aa: CASSLQGPDNEQYF; CDR3nt: TGTGCCAGCAGCCTTCAGGGGCCGGACAATGAGCAGTACTTC
d_gene: NA; v_gene: TRBV5-4; j_gene: TRBJ1-2; len: 13; abundance: NA; CDR3aa: CASSFLKSYGYTF; CDR3nt: TGTGCCAGCAGTTTTCTTAAAAGCTATGGCTACACCTTC
d_gene: NA; v_gene: TRBV14; j_gene: TRBJ2-3; len: 13; abundance: once; CDR3aa: CASSQDWTDTQYF; CDR3nt: TGTGCCAGCAGCCAAGATTGGACAGATACGCAGTATTTT
d_gene: NA; v_gene: TRBV20-1; j_gene: TRBJ1-4; len: 12; abundance: many; CDR3aa: CSARVRAEKLFF; CDR3nt: TGCAGTGCTAGAGTTAGGGCCGAAAAACTGTTTTTT
d_gene: TRBD1; v_gene: TRBV20-1; j_gene: TRBJ1-6; len: 16; abundance: NA; CDR3aa: CSARATGVPYNSPLHF; CDR3nt: TGCAGTGCTAGAGCAACAGGGGTCCCCTATAATTCACCCCTCCACTTT
d_gene: TRBD2; v_gene: TRBV4-1; j_gene: TRBJ2-4; len: 16; abundance: medium-sized; CDR3aa: CASSHQQAGLVNIQYF; CDR3nt: TGCGCCAGCAGCCATCAACAAGCGGGATTGGTAAACATTCAGTACTTC
d_gene: TRBD1; v_gene: TRBV20-1; j_gene: TRBJ2-1; len: 14; abundance: NA; CDR3aa: CSAKKQGATNEQFF; CDR3nt: TGCAGTGCTAAAAAACAGGGGGCGACAAATGAGCAGTTCTTC
d_gene: NA; v_gene: TRBV28; j_gene: TRBJ1-4; len: 14; abundance: NA; CDR3aa: CASSPRVNGERLFF; CDR3nt: TGTGCCAGCAGTCCAAGGGTGAATGGTGAGAGACTGTTTTTT